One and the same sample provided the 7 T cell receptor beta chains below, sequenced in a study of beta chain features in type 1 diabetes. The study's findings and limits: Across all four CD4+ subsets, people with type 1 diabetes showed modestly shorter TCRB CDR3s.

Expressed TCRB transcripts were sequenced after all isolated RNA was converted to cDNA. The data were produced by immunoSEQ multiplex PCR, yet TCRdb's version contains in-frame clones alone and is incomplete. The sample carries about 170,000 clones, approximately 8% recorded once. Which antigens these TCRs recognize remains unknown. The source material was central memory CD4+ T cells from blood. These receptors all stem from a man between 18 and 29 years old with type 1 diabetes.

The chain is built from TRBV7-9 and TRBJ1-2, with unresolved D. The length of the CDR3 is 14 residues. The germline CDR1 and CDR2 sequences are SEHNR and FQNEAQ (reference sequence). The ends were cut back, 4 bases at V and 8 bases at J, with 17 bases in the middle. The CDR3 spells CASSSAAGLAGYTF. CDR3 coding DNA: TGTGCCAGCAGCTCCGCGGCGGGCTTGGCGGGCTACACCTTC.

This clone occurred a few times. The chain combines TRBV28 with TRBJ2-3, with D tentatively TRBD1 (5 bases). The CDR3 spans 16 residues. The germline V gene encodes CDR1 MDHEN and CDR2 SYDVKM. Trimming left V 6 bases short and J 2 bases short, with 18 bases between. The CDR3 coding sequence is TGTGCCAGCAGGGTCCCCCCAGGGTACCCCACAGATACGCAGTATTTT. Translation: CASRVPPGYPTDTQYF.

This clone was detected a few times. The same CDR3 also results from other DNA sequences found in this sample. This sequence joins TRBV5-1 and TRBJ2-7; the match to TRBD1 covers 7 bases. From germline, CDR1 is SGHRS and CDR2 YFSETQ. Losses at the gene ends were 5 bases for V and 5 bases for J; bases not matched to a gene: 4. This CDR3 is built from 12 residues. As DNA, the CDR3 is TGCGCCAGCAGTCTGACAGGGAACGAGCAGTACTTC. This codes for CASSLTGNEQYF. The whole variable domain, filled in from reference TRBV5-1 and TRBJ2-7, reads KAGVTQTPRYLIKTRGQQVTLSCSPISGHRSVSWYQQTPGQGLQFLFEYFSETQRNKGNFPGRFSGRQFSNSRSEMNVSTLELGDSALYLCASSLTGNEQYFGPGTRLTVT.

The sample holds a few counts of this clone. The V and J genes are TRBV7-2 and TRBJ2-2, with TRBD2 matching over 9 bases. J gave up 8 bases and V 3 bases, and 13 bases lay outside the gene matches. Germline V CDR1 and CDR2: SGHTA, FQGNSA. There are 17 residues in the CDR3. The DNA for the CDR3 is TGTGCCAGCAGCTTGGCTACCGGGACTAGCAATTTGGGGGAGCTGTTTTTT. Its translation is CASSLATGTSNLGELFF.

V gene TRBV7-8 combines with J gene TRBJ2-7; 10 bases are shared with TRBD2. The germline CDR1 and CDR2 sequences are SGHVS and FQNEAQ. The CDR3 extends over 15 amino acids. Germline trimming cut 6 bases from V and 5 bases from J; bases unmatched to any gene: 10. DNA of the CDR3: TGTGCCAGCAGACCTAGAGCGGGAGGGCCCCACGAGCAGTACTTC. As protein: CASRPRAGGPHEQYF.

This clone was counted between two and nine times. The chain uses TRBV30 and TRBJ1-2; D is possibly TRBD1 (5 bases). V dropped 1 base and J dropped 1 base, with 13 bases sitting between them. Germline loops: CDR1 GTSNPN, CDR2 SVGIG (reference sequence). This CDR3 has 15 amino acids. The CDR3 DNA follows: TGTGCCTGGAGTGACCGCCGGACATTTAACTATGGCTACACCTTC. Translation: CAWSDRRTFNYGYTF.

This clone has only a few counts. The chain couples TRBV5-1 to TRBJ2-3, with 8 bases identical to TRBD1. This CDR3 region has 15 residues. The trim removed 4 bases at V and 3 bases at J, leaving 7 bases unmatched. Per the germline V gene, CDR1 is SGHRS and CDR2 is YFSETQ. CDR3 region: CASSLTGARTDTQYF. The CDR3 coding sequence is TGCGCCAGCAGCCTGACAGGGGCCCGAACAGATACGCAGTATTTT.